Only a few counts were recorded for the clone carrying this TCR beta chain. The antigen is unknown. The V gene lost 3 bases and the J gene lost 4 bases, with 6 bases spanning the gap. This CDR3 contains 12 residues. Germline values: CDR1 MDHEN, CDR2 SYDVKM. CD4 T cells were positively selected, then CD8 T cells from the CD4-negative fraction. The sample belongs to a study of naive and memory T cell subsets. An equimolar mix of two oligonucleotides served as the beta constant-region primer for TRBC1 and TRBC2. The ligated cDNA underwent four PCR rounds using SP2 and nested alpha and beta constant-region primers. Ligation attached a single-stranded oligonucleotide with a 12-nucleotide UMI and the SP2 primer to the cDNA 3' end. TCRdb independently ran MiXCR on the UMI-ligation and nested PCR reads; one entry per CDR3 protein. The data show about 150,000 distinct CDR3 sequences, roughly 22% seen once. General observations from the study: A few larger clonotypes appeared in naive repertoires, especially CD8, possibly memory cells re-expressing CD45RA. Over 90% of naive TCR sequences appeared only once after error correction, unlike memory subsets.

Material for sequencing was naive CD4+ T cells from blood. This TCR derives from a human donor in good health. The V call is TRBV28, the J call TRBJ2-5; tentatively, D is TRBD2 (5 bases). CDR3 sequence (DNA): TGTGCCAGCAGTTTCGCGGGAGAGACCCAGTACTTC. This translates into CASSFAGETQYF.